The rows below give T cell receptor beta chains drawn from one sample of a study of control samples from healthy donors and cancer patients. Assay used: immunoSEQ multiplex PCR; TCRdb lists only in-frame clones, some missing. The sample consists of about 180,000 clones, approximately 90% of them appearing once. What was sequenced was blood. These receptors came from a man under 40 in good health. Each CDR3 is given with its conserved first and last residue. A D gene is named only where the DNA matches it firmly. Part of the rows lack a size; the others show once, few, many or a class for expanded clones.

J: TRBJ2-5
size: NA
V: TRBV5-1
D: TRBD1
CDR3: CASSLGQGSETQYF
DNA: TGCGCCAGCAGCCTAGGACAGGGGAGCGAGACCCAGTACTTC

J: TRBJ1-1
size: NA
V: TRBV29-1
D: NA
CDR3: CSVEIHHQSTEAFF
DNA: TGCAGCGTTGAGATACACCACCAGTCCACTGAAGCTTTCTTT

J: TRBJ1-2
size: NA
V: TRBV29-1
D: NA
CDR3: CSVAAGGDGYTF
DNA: TGCAGCGTGGCGGCGGGTGGGGATGGCTACACCTTC

J: TRBJ2-3
size: NA
V: TRBV24-1
D: NA
CDR3: CATKSRQDTDTQYF
DNA: TGTGCCACCAAGTCGAGACAGGACACAGATACGCAGTATTTT

J: TRBJ2-7
size: NA
V: TRBV5-4
D: NA
CDR3: CASSPGTVPYEQYF
DNA: TGTGCCAGCAGCCCGGGGACGGTCCCCTACGAGCAGTACTTC

J: TRBJ2-7
size: NA
V: TRBV11-3
D: NA
CDR3: CASSFNYGDEQYF
DNA: TGTGCCAGCAGCTTTAACTATGGGGACGAGCAGTACTTC

J: TRBJ1-3
size: few
V: TRBV30
D: NA
CDR3: CAWSPGTINTIYF
DNA: TGTGCCTGGAGTCCCGGGACAATAAACACCATATATTTT

J: TRBJ1-2
size: NA
V: TRBV5-1
D: NA
CDR3: CASSRDRSDGYTF
DNA: TGCGCCAGCAGCCGAGACAGAAGTGATGGCTACACCTTC

J: TRBJ1-4
size: NA
V: TRBV7-2
D: NA
CDR3: CASSSDRRANEKLFF
DNA: TGTGCCAGCAGCTCCGACAGGCGGGCTAATGAAAAACTGTTTTTT

J: TRBJ2-7
size: NA
V: TRBV15
D: TRBD2
CDR3: CATSLSSLAGGGEQYF
DNA: TGTGCCACCAGCCTCAGTAGCCTAGCGGGAGGCGGCGAGCAGTACTTC